Listed below are T cell receptor beta chains from one sample, sequenced in a study of T cells in Graves' hyperthyroidism and ophthalmopathy. TCRdb used MiXCR to reprocess the multiplex PCR reads, holding one entry per CDR3 protein. The data hold about 290,000 distinct CDR3 sequences, with approximately 19% observed a single time. The sequenced material came from blood. These receptors originate from a man aged 45-60 years with Graves' ophthalmopathy. Both conserved end residues are part of each CDR3. D genes are given only for firm matches. Expanded clones get a size class; other rows say once, few or many, or leave the size out.

j_call: TRBJ1-1; clone_size: -; d_call: -; v_call: TRBV12-3/TRBV12-4; cdr3_nt: TGTGCCAGCAGTTTGGGCAGGGGAAGGGTAGGCGTGAACACTGAAGCTTTCTTT; cdr3_aa: CASSLGRGRVGVNTEAFF
j_call: TRBJ1-1; clone_size: many; d_call: -; v_call: TRBV2; cdr3_nt: TGTGCCAGTAGCAGGTGGAGCACGAACACTGAAGCTTTCTTT; cdr3_aa: CASSRWSTNTEAFF
j_call: TRBJ2-2; clone_size: few; d_call: -; v_call: TRBV28; cdr3_nt: TGTGCCAGCAGAGAGGGAGCGGCCGGGGAGCTGTTTTTT; cdr3_aa: CASREGAAGELFF
j_call: TRBJ2-7; clone_size: -; d_call: -; v_call: TRBV30; cdr3_nt: TGTGCCTGCCTCTTGGGGGCAGCAGCGTACTTC; cdr3_aa: CACLLGAAAYF
j_call: TRBJ2-3; clone_size: -; d_call: -; v_call: TRBV11-2; cdr3_nt: TGTGCCAGCAGTCCACGCAGCGACCGCACAGATACGCAGTATTTT; cdr3_aa: CASSPRSDRTDTQYF
j_call: TRBJ2-7; clone_size: few; d_call: TRBD2; v_call: TRBV6-1; cdr3_nt: TGTGCCAGCAGCTTTGGGACTAGCGGATCCTACGAGCAGTACTTC; cdr3_aa: CASSFGTSGSYEQYF
j_call: TRBJ1-4; clone_size: -; d_call: TRBD1; v_call: TRBV2; cdr3_nt: TGTGCCACAGGGGGACAGGGGGCGTGGGAAAAACTGTTTTTT; cdr3_aa: CATGGQGAWEKLFF
j_call: TRBJ2-2; clone_size: many; d_call: -; v_call: TRBV2; cdr3_nt: TGTGCCAGCAGTGAAGCCGGGTGGGGACTTAACACCGGGGAGCTGTTTTTT; cdr3_aa: CASSEAGWGLNTGELFF
j_call: TRBJ2-7; clone_size: -; d_call: TRBD1; v_call: TRBV30; cdr3_nt: TGTGCCTGGAGCTTGGGACAGGGGGCCTCCTACGAGCAGTACTTC; cdr3_aa: CAWSLGQGASYEQYF
j_call: TRBJ2-7; clone_size: few; d_call: -; v_call: TRBV9; cdr3_nt: TGTGCCAGCAGCGTGGCCCTGAACTACGAGCAGTACTTC; cdr3_aa: CASSVALNYEQYF
j_call: TRBJ2-2; clone_size: few; d_call: TRBD1; v_call: TRBV30; cdr3_nt: TGTGCCTGGAGAACGACAGGGGCCGGGGAGCTGTTTTTT; cdr3_aa: CAWRTTGAGELFF
j_call: TRBJ2-7; clone_size: few; d_call: TRBD2; v_call: TRBV5-1; cdr3_nt: TGCGCCAGCACCATAGCGGGAGGCGAGCAGTACTTC; cdr3_aa: CASTIAGGEQYF
j_call: TRBJ2-3; clone_size: -; d_call: TRBD2; v_call: TRBV14; cdr3_nt: TGTGCCAGCAGCCAACCTAGCGGAGGGATCACAGATACGCAGTATTTT; cdr3_aa: CASSQPSGGITDTQYF
j_call: TRBJ1-1; clone_size: few; d_call: -; v_call: TRBV6-1; cdr3_nt: TGTGCCAGCAGTAGACAGCCTTTGAACACTGAAGCTTTCTTT; cdr3_aa: CASSRQPLNTEAFF
j_call: TRBJ1-5; clone_size: -; d_call: -; v_call: TRBV6-2/TRBV6-3; cdr3_nt: TGTGCCAGCGCTGAGGGCTATCAGCCCCAGCATTTT; cdr3_aa: CASAEGYQPQHF
j_call: TRBJ1-2; clone_size: -; d_call: -; v_call: TRBV2; cdr3_nt: TGTGCCAGGTTAAGGGGCAGGGGAGGAGGCTACACCTTC; cdr3_aa: CARLRGRGGGYTF
j_call: TRBJ2-3; clone_size: -; d_call: TRBD1; v_call: TRBV6-5; cdr3_nt: TGTGCCAGCAGTTACGGACAGGGCACAGATACGCAGTATTTT; cdr3_aa: CASSYGQGTDTQYF
j_call: TRBJ1-1; clone_size: many; d_call: TRBD1; v_call: TRBV28; cdr3_nt: TGTGCCAGCAGTTCCGCCGCAGGGGGCATGAACACTGAAGCTTTCTTT; cdr3_aa: CASSSAAGGMNTEAFF
j_call: TRBJ2-7; clone_size: -; d_call: -; v_call: TRBV10-3; cdr3_nt: TGTCCCATCAGTGAGTCCTCCTACGAGCAGTACTTC; cdr3_aa: CPISESSYEQYF
j_call: TRBJ2-1; clone_size: -; d_call: TRBD2; v_call: TRBV5-1; cdr3_nt: TGCGCCAGCAGTGCGGTAGCGGGCGAGAATGAGCAGTTCTTC; cdr3_aa: CASSAVAGENEQFF
j_call: TRBJ2-7; clone_size: many; d_call: TRBD2; v_call: TRBV27; cdr3_nt: TGTGCCAGCAGTTCCGGACTAGGCTACGAGCAGTACTTC; cdr3_aa: CASSSGLGYEQYF
j_call: TRBJ1-2; clone_size: few; d_call: -; v_call: TRBV19; cdr3_nt: TGTGCCAGTAGTAACAGCGGCTCTAACTATGGCTACACCTTC; cdr3_aa: CASSNSGSNYGYTF
j_call: TRBJ2-5; clone_size: -; d_call: -; v_call: TRBV7-9; cdr3_nt: TGTGCCAGCAGCTCCACTTACTCCGAGGAGACCCAGTACTTC; cdr3_aa: CASSSTYSEETQYF
j_call: TRBJ2-4; clone_size: -; d_call: -; v_call: TRBV19; cdr3_nt: TGTGCCAGTAGTTTCTCGTCCCTTCCGTCGAACATTCAGTACTTC; cdr3_aa: CASSFSSLPSNIQYF
j_call: TRBJ2-1; clone_size: -; d_call: -; v_call: TRBV28; cdr3_nt: TGTGCCAGCAGCCTAATCCCCTCAGGGACTGAGCAGTTCTTC; cdr3_aa: CASSLIPSGTEQFF
j_call: TRBJ2-5; clone_size: few; d_call: TRBD2; v_call: TRBV2; cdr3_nt: TGTGCCACCCAGCGGGAGAGGTTGGAGACCCAGTACTTC; cdr3_aa: CATQRERLETQYF
j_call: TRBJ2-7; clone_size: many; d_call: TRBD2; v_call: TRBV27; cdr3_nt: TGTGCCAGCAGTTTAGGCGGGAGAAATTACGAGCAGTACTTC; cdr3_aa: CASSLGGRNYEQYF
j_call: TRBJ2-2; clone_size: many; d_call: TRBD2; v_call: TRBV6-1; cdr3_nt: TGTGCCAGCAGGACTAGCTCCAACACCGGGGAGCTGTTTTTT; cdr3_aa: CASRTSSNTGELFF
j_call: TRBJ1-2; clone_size: -; d_call: -; v_call: TRBV12-3/TRBV12-4; cdr3_nt: TGTGCCAGCAGTCCTGGGGCCGAGCCAGGCTATGGCTACACCTTC; cdr3_aa: CASSPGAEPGYGYTF
j_call: TRBJ2-5; clone_size: many; d_call: -; v_call: TRBV5-1; cdr3_nt: TGCGCCAGCAGCTTCCTACAGGGCCCACAAGAGACCCAGTACTTC; cdr3_aa: CASSFLQGPQETQYF
j_call: TRBJ2-2; clone_size: -; d_call: -; v_call: TRBV5-6; cdr3_nt: TGTGCCAGCAGCCCGGGGACCGGCGAAGAGCTGTTTTTT; cdr3_aa: CASSPGTGEELFF
j_call: TRBJ1-5; clone_size: -; d_call: -; v_call: TRBV11-3; cdr3_nt: TGTGCCAGTAGTACCGGGTGGGGGAGCAATCAGCCCCAGCATTTT; cdr3_aa: CASSTGWGSNQPQHF
j_call: TRBJ2-7; clone_size: few; d_call: -; v_call: TRBV11-2; cdr3_nt: TGTGCCAGCAGCTTTAGTTTGAACGAGCAGTACTTC; cdr3_aa: CASSFSLNEQYF
j_call: TRBJ2-5; clone_size: -; d_call: -; v_call: TRBV27; cdr3_nt: TGTGCCAGCAGTTCCCTACAAGAGACCCAGTACTTC; cdr3_aa: CASSSLQETQYF
j_call: TRBJ2-5; clone_size: few; d_call: TRBD1; v_call: TRBV5-6; cdr3_nt: TGTGCCAGCAGCCATGGGACAGAAGAGACCCAGTACTTC; cdr3_aa: CASSHGTEETQYF
j_call: TRBJ2-1; clone_size: -; d_call: TRBD2; v_call: TRBV10-3; cdr3_nt: TGTGCCATCCGGGCCCGGGGGGGGAACTCCTACAATGAGCAGTTCTTC; cdr3_aa: CAIRARGGNSYNEQFF
j_call: TRBJ2-1; clone_size: -; d_call: TRBD2; v_call: TRBV6-1; cdr3_nt: TGTGCCAGCAGTGAATCGGCTAGCGGGAGGGAGGAGTTCTTC; cdr3_aa: CASSESASGREEFF
j_call: TRBJ1-2; clone_size: -; d_call: TRBD1; v_call: TRBV5-1; cdr3_nt: TGCGCCAGCAGACCTACAGGGGGCGCGCGCGATGGCTACACCTTC; cdr3_aa: CASRPTGGARDGYTF
j_call: TRBJ2-2; clone_size: -; d_call: -; v_call: TRBV6-1; cdr3_nt: TGTGCCAGCAGTGAAGTGGGAGGTCCCGGGGAGCTGTTTTTT; cdr3_aa: CASSEVGGPGELFF